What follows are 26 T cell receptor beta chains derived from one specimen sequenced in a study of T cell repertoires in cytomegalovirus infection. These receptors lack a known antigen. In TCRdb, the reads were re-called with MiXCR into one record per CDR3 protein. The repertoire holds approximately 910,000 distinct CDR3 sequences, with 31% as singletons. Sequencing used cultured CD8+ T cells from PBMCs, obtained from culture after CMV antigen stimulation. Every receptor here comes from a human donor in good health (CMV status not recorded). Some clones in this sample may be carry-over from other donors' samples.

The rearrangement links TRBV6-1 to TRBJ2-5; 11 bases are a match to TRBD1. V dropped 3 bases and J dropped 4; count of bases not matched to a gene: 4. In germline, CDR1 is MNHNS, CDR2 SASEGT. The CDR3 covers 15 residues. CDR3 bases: TGTGCCAGCAGTGACGGACAGGGGGCTCTAGAGACCCAGTACTTC. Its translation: CASSDGQGALETQYF.

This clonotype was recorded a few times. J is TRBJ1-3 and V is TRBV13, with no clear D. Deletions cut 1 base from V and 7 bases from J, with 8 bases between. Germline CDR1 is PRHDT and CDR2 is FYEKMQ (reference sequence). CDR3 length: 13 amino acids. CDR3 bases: TGTGCCAGCAGCTTAGATGGGAGGAACACCATATATTTT. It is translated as CASSLDGRNTIYF.

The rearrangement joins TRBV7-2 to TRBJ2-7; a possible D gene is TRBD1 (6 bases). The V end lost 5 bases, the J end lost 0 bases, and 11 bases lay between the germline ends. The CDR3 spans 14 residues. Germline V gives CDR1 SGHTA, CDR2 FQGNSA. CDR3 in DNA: TGTGCCAGCAGCCCGGACAGTAGCTCCTACGAGCAGTACGTC. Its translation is CASSPDSSSYEQYV.

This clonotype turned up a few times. The CDR3 here is CASSDTSGGQETQYF. The CDR3 region has the DNA TGTGCCAGCAGCGACACTAGCGGGGGCCAAGAGACCCAGTACTTC. The genes are TRBV6-2 or TRBV6-3 and TRBJ2-5; TRBD2 matches 11 bases. CDR1 is MNHEY and CDR2 is SVGEGT in the germline V gene. V gave up 6 bases and J gave up 1 base; unmatched junction bases: 4. The CDR3 spans 15 residues.

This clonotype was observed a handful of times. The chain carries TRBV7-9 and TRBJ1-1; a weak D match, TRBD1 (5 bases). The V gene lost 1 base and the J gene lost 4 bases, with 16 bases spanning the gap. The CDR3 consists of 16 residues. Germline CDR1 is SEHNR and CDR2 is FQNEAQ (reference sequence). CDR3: CASSLGSGPLATEAFF. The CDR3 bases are TGTGCCAGCAGCTTAGGGTCAGGGCCCCTGGCCACTGAAGCTTTCTTT.

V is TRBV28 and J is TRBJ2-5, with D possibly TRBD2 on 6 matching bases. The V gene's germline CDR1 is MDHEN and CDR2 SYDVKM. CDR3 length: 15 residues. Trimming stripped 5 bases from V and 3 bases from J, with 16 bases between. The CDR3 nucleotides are TGTGCCAGCAGTGACCTCGGGAGAAGAGAAGAGACCCAGTACTTC. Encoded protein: CASSDLGRREETQYF.

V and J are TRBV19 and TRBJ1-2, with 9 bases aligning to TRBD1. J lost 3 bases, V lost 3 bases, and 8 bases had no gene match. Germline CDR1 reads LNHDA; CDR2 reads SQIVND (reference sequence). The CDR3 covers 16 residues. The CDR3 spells CASSILRDRVYYGYTF. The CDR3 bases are TGTGCCAGTAGTATTCTCCGGGACAGGGTTTACTATGGCTACACCTTC.

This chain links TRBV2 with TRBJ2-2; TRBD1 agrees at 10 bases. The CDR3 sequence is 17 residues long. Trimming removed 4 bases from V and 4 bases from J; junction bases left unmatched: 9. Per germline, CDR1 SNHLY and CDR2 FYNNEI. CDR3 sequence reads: CASSGSYDRGLTGELFF. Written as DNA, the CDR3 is TGTGCCAGCAGTGGCAGTTACGACAGGGGGCTCACCGGGGAGCTGTTTTTT.

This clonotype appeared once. The CDR3 region has the DNA TGTGCCAGCACCCCGGGACAGCCCTACGAGCAGTACGTC. Its protein is CASTPGQPYEQYV. The chain employs TRBV6-2 or TRBV6-3 and TRBJ2-7, with 7 bases aligning to TRBD1. Germline CDR1 and CDR2: MNHEY and SVGEGT. The V segment lost 7 bases and the J segment 2 bases; nucleotides outside the gene matches: 5. The CDR3 extends over 13 amino acids.

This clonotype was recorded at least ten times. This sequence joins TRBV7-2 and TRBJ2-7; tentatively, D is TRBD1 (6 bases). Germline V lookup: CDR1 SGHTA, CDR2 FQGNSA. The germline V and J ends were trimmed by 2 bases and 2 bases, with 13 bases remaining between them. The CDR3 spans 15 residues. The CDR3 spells CASSLSGTPTYEQYF. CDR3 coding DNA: TGTGCCAGCAGCTTATCCGGGACACCGACCTACGAGCAGTACTTC.

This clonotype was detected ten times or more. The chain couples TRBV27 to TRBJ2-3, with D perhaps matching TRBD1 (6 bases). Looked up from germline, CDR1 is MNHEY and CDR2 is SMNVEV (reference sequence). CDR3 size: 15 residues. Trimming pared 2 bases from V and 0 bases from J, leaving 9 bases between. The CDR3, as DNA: TGTGCCAGCAGTTTAATGAGGGGGAGCACAGATACGCAGTATTTT. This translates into CASSLMRGSTDTQYF.

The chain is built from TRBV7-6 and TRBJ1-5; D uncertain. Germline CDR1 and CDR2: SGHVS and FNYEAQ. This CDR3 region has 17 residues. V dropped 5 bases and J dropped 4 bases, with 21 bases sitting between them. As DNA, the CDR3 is TGTGCCAGCAGCCCTTCCGTTCGGCAGGAGGGAAATCAGCCCCAGCATTTT. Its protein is CASSPSVRQEGNQPQHF.

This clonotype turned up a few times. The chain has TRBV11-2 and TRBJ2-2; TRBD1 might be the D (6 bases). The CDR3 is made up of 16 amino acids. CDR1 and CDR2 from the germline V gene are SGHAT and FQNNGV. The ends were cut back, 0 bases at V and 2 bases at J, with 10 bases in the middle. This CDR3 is CASSLENRENTGELFF. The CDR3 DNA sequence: TGTGCCAGCAGCTTAGAGAACAGGGAAAACACCGGGGAGCTGTTTTTT. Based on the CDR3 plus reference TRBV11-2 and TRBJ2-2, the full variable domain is EAGVAQSPRYKIIEKRQSVAFWCNPISGHATLYWYQQILGQGPKLLIQFQNNGVVDDSQLPKDRFSAERLKGVDSTLKIQPAKLEDSAVYLCASSLENRENTGELFFGEGSRLTVL.

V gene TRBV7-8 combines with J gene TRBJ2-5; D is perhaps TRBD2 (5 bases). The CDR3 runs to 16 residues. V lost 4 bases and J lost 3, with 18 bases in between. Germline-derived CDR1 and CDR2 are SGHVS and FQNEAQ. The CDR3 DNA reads TGTGCCAGCAGCTCTCTCGGGGTGAGAGTAGAAGAGACCCAGTACTTC. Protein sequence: CASSSLGVRVEETQYF.

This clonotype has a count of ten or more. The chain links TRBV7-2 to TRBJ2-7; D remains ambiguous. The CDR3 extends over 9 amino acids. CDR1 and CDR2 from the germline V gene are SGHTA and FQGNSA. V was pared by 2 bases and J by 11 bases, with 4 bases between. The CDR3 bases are TGTGCCAGCAGCTTAAAAAAGTACTTC. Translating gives CASSLKKYF.

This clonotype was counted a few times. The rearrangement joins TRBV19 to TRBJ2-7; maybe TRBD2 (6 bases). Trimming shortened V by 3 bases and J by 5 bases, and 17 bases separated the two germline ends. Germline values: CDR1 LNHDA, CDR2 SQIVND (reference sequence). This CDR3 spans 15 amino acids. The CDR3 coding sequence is TGTGCCAGTAGTATGTGGGACTCTGCCTCTGACGAGCAGTACTTC. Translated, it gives CASSMWDSASDEQYF.

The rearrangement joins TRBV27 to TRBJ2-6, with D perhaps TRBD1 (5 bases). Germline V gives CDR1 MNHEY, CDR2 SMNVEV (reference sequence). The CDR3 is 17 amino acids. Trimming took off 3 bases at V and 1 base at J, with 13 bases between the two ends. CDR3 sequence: CASSFGASRSGANVLTF. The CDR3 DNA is TGTGCCAGCAGTTTTGGGGCCTCCCGATCTGGGGCCAACGTCCTGACTTTC.

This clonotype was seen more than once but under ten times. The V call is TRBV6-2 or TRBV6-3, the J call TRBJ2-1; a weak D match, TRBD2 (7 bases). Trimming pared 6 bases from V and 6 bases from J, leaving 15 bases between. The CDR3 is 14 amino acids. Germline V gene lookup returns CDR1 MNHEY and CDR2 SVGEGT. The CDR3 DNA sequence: TGTGCCAGCAGCCGCCGGGGGGCCTTCAATGAGCAGTTCTTC. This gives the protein CASSRRGAFNEQFF.

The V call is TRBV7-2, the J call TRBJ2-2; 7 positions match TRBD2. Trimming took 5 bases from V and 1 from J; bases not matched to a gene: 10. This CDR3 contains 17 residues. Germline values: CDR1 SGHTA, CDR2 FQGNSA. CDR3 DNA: TGTGCCAGCAGCGCGGGGAGAATAGCGGGGAACACCGGGGAGCTGTTTTTT. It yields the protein CASSAGRIAGNTGELFF.

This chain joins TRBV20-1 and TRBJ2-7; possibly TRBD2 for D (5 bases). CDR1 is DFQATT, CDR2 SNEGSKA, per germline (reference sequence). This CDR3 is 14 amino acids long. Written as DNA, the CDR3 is TGCAGTCCTAGAGGGCAGGAAAGCTCCTACGAGCAGTACGTC. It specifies CSPRGQESSYEQYV.

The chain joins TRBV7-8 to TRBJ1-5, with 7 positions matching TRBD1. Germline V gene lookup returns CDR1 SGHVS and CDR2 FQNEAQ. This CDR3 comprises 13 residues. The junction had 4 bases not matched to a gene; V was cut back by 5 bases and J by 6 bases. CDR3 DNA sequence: TGTGCCAGCAGCACCGGGACAGTTCAGCCCCAGCATTTT. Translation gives CASSTGTVQPQHF.

The CDR3 is CASSQERSLYNSPLHF. The CDR3 region has the DNA TGCGCCAGCAGCCAAGAAAGGTCCTTGTATAATTCACCCCTCCACTTT. The rearrangement uses TRBV4-3 and TRBJ1-6; the D is unclear. The CDR3 length is 16 residues. Deletions cut 0 bases from V and 4 bases from J, with 10 bases between. Germline CDR1 and CDR2: LGHNA and YSLEER.

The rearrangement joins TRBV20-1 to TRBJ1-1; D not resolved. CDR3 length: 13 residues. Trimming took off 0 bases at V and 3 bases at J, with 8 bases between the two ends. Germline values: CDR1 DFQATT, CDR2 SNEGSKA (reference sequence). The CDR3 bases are TGCAGTGCTAGAGATGGAGGCTACACTGAAGCTTTCTTT. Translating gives CSARDGGYTEAFF.

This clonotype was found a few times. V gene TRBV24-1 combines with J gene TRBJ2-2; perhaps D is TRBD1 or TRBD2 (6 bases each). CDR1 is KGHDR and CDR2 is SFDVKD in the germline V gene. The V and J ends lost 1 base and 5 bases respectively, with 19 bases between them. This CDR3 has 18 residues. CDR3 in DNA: TGTGCCACCAGTGATTTCGGGGGCCCTAGGGATCCGACCGGGGAGCTGTTTTTT. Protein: CATSDFGGPRDPTGELFF.

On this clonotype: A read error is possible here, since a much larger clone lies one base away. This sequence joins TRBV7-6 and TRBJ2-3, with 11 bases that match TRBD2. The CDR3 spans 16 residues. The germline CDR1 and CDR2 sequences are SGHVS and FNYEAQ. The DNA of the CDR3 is TGTGCCAGCAGAAGTCTAGCGGGGGGTGCGGGAGATACGCGGTATTTT. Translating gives CASRSLAGGAGDTRYF.

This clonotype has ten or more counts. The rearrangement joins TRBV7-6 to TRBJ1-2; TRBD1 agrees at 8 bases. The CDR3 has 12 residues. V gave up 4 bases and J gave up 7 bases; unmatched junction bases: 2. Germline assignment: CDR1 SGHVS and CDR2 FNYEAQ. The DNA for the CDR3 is TGTGCCAGCAGCTCGGACAGGGCTGGCTACACCTTC. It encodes CASSSDRAGYTF. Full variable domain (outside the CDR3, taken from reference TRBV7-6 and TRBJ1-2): GAGVSQSPRYKVTKRGQDVALRCDPISGHVSLYWYRQALGQGPEFLTYFNYEAQQDKSGLPNDRFSAERPEGSISTLTIQRTEQRDSAMYRCASSSDRAGYTFGSGTRLTVV.